Presented here are 23 T cell receptor beta chains from one specimen sequenced in a study of blood T cells in healthy people across ages (dated by TCRdb to the mid-2010s). Libraries were built with 5' RACE. Reads for this sample came from an Illumina HiSeq 2500. A second PCR of roughly 7 to 12 cycles was run with a J-beta primer mix and a sample-barcoded 5' primer. TCRdb applied fastp at Q25 and MiXCR to the public reads, then kept only in-frame beta chains. Identical CDR3 proteins give one entry, which carries the most common genes and DNA. Within this sample are approximately 800,000 distinct CDR3 sequences, with 45% to 70% of them counted one time only. Roughly 24% of the sample goes to the ten largest clones. Sequencing was done on a sample of blood. Source of these receptors: a man aged 40-49 years in good health.

The chain employs TRBV7-2 and TRBJ1-2; no clear D. CDR1 is SGHTA, CDR2 FQGNSA, per germline. The CDR3 runs to 13 residues. The germline V and J ends were trimmed by 6 bases and 6 bases, with 14 bases remaining between them. CDR3 in DNA: TGTGCCAGCAGGCGTCGGGAGAAGCATGGCTACACCTTC. Amino acid sequence: CASRRREKHGYTF.

This clonotype was counted a single time. One end of the junction fails to match germline, which may point to a read error. The V call is TRBV24-1, the J call TRBJ2-5, with D tentatively TRBD2 (6 bases). With the DNA end fitting TRBJ2-7 better, the J assignment may be wrong. The CDR3 length is 15 residues. CDR1 and CDR2 (germline): KGHDR, SFDVKD. The CDR3 region is CAASGRRRDLYEQYF. For the CDR3, the DNA is TGTGCCGCCAGTGGGAGGCGGAGGGACCTCTACGAGCAGTACTTC.

This clonotype was counted a few times. The V call is TRBV4-1, the J call TRBJ2-3; tentative D call: TRBD2 (5 bases). V lost 0 bases to trimming and J lost 3 bases, with 16 bases between them. This CDR3 spans 17 amino acids. Germline V gene sequence: CDR1 MGHRA, CDR2 YSYEKL. CDR3 sequence reads: CASSQEWGDYPTDTQYF. The DNA of the CDR3 is TGCGCCAGCAGCCAAGAATGGGGAGACTATCCGACAGATACGCAGTATTTT.

The chain links TRBV25-1 to TRBJ2-7; D may correspond to TRBD1 or TRBD2 (5 bases each). The CDR3 is made up of 15 amino acids. Germline CDR1 is MGHDK and CDR2 is SYGVNS. V was pared by 6 bases and J by 4 bases, with 19 bases between. For the CDR3, the DNA is TGTGCCAGCAGCCCGAGGGACCGGAATCTGTACGAGCAGTACTTC. This gives the protein CASSPRDRNLYEQYF.

This rearrangement joins TRBV27 to TRBJ2-5; TRBD2 aligns across 11 bases. The end of the DNA aligns better with TRBJ2-7, so the J call may be wrong. Per germline, CDR1 MNHEY and CDR2 SMNVEV (reference sequence). This CDR3 has 15 residues. The CDR3 nucleotides are TGTGCCAGCAGCCGGCGGACTAGCGGGCTCTACGAGCAGTACTTC. Its protein product is CASSRRTSGLYEQYF.

This chain uses TRBV7-2 with TRBJ1-4; D is possibly TRBD1 (6 bases). The CDR3 totals 17 residues. Trimming removed 5 bases from V and 4 bases from J, with 20 bases in between. Germline V CDR1 and CDR2: SGHTA, FQGNSA. The CDR3 loop is CASSITATGHLNEKLFF. The DNA of the CDR3 is TGTGCCAGCAGCATCACAGCCACGGGACACCTTAATGAAAAACTGTTTTTT.

This rearrangement joins TRBV14 to TRBJ1-6; TRBD1 might be the D (6 bases). The germline V and J ends were trimmed by 4 bases and 10 bases, with 17 bases remaining between them. Germline V gene lookup returns CDR1 SGHDN and CDR2 FVKESK. This CDR3 is 15 amino acids long. The DNA for the CDR3 is TGTGCCAGCAGCCGCGATCCAGGGGCCAGATCACCCCTCCACTTT. Protein: CASSRDPGARSPLHF.

Only one count was recorded for this clonotype. The V and J genes are TRBV11-3 and TRBJ2-1, with D possibly TRBD2 on 6 matching bases. V dropped 10 bases and J dropped 7 bases, with 20 bases sitting between them. CDR3 length: 14 residues. Germline V lookup: CDR1 SGHNT, CDR2 YENEEA. CDR3 loop: CATSGGTRLNEQFF. The CDR3 bases are TGTGCCACTAGTGGCGGGACTCGGTTGAATGAGCAGTTCTTC.

The rearrangement uses TRBV29-1 and TRBJ1-1, with a possible D match to TRBD1 (5 bases). Trimming took 4 bases from V and 4 from J, leaving 7 bases between them. Germline assignment: CDR1 SQVTM and CDR2 ANQGSEA. The CDR3 spans 11 residues. The CDR3 nucleotides read TGCAGCGTTGGGGACGGCACTGAAGCTTTCTTT. Amino acid sequence: CSVGDGTEAFF.

The V gene is TRBV27, the J gene TRBJ2-6; 8 positions agree with TRBD1. Germline V gene lookup returns CDR1 MNHEY and CDR2 SMNVEV (reference sequence). The CDR3 totals 18 residues. V gave up 5 bases and J gave up 1 base; unmatched junction bases: 10. Here the CDR3 DNA reads TGTGCCAGCAGTGGATGGAACAGGGGGGTATCTGGGGCCAACGTCCTGACTTTC. It codes for CASSGWNRGVSGANVLTF.

The gene calls are TRBV24-1 and TRBJ2-2; D gene ambiguous. Germline values: CDR1 KGHDR, CDR2 SFDVKD. The length of the CDR3 is 15 residues. Trimming shortened V by 0 bases and J by 0 bases, and 4 bases separated the two germline ends. CDR3 loop: CATSDLATNTGELFF. CDR3 in DNA: TGTGCCACCAGTGATTTGGCTACGAACACCGGGGAGCTGTTTTTT.

This chain connects TRBV20-1 to TRBJ2-5; 14 bases agree with TRBD2. The DNA end is a closer match to TRBJ2-7, so the J assignment may be wrong. This CDR3 spans 16 amino acids. The germline V gene encodes CDR1 DFQATT and CDR2 SNEGSKA (reference sequence). CDR3 loop: CSARETPGLAGAEQYF. The CDR3 DNA follows: TGCAGTGCTAGAGAAACCCCGGGACTAGCGGGAGCCGAGCAGTACTTC.

This chain joins TRBV29-1 and TRBJ2-7; D is unresolved. The CDR3 is made up of 8 amino acids. Germline-derived CDR1 and CDR2 are SQVTM and ANQGSEA. The CDR3 region has the DNA TGCAAAGTGGGGGAGCAGTACTTC. Amino acid sequence: CKVGEQYF.

This clonotype has just a few counts. This chain joins TRBV7-3 and TRBJ2-1; D is uncertain. Germline CDR1 is SGHTA and CDR2 is FQGTGA. This CDR3 region has 15 residues. The ends were cut back, 1 base at V and 12 bases at J, with 19 bases in the middle. CDR3 sequence: CASSLNPTQTRRQFF. The DNA for the CDR3 is TGTGCCAGCAGCTTAAATCCGACACAGACAAGGAGGCAGTTCTTC.

The chain joins TRBV20-1 to TRBJ1-5, with 7 bases aligning to TRBD1. The CDR3 consists of 13 residues. Per the germline V gene, CDR1 is DFQATT and CDR2 is SNEGSKA (reference sequence). The J segment lost 2 bases and the V segment lost 6 bases, leaving 4 bases of the junction unmatched. CDR3 coding DNA: TGCAGTGCGTACGACAGGGGCAATCAGCCCCAGCATTTT. Encoded protein: CSAYDRGNQPQHF.

The V and J genes are TRBV7-2 and TRBJ2-5, with D possibly TRBD1 on 6 matching bases. The V gene lost 5 bases and the J gene lost 5 bases, with 15 bases spanning the gap. The CDR3 extends over 14 amino acids. CDR1 SGHTA and CDR2 FQGNSA come from the germline V gene. The CDR3 loop is CASSRRYREETQYF. CDR3 DNA sequence: TGTGCCAGCAGCCGGAGGTACAGGGAGGAGACCCAGTACTTC.

This clonotype was recorded a few times. The chain has TRBV25-1 and TRBJ2-1; 8 positions agree with TRBD2. Germline-derived CDR1 and CDR2 are MGHDK and SYGVNS. This CDR3 has 16 amino acids. V was pared by 0 bases and J by 2 bases, with 3 bases of the junction left unmatched. The CDR3 sequence: CASSEYRGGPYNEQFF. Written as DNA, the CDR3 is TGTGCCAGCAGTGAATATCGGGGGGGTCCCTACAATGAGCAGTTCTTC.

This clonotype was counted ten times or more. This rearrangement joins TRBV12-3 or TRBV12-4 to TRBJ2-6; no firm D call. There are 15 residues in the CDR3. Trimming removed 5 bases at V and 3 bases at J, with 11 bases between. The CDR3 sequence: CASSPRSSGANVLTF. CDR3 nucleotides: TGTGCCAGCAGTCCTCGGTCGAGTGGGGCCAACGTCCTGACTTTC.

This clonotype came up a few times. This chain joins TRBV7-6 and TRBJ1-2; possible D gene TRBD1, 5 bases. The V end was cut by 3 bases, the J end by 3 bases, with 8 bases between. The CDR3 is 13 residues long. Germline-derived CDR1 and CDR2 are SGHVS and FNYEAQ. The CDR3 sequence: CASSFREDYGYTF. The CDR3 DNA follows: TGTGCCAGCAGCTTCAGGGAAGACTATGGCTACACCTTC.

This chain uses TRBV7-2 with TRBJ1-6; D remains ambiguous. The CDR3 loop spans 21 amino acids. The germline gives CDR1 SGHTA, CDR2 FQGNSA. V was trimmed by 2 bases and J by 0 bases, leaving 23 bases between them. CDR3 sequence: CASSLSVLNLGKGSYNSPLHF. CDR3 nucleotides: TGTGCCAGCAGCTTATCGGTGTTGAATCTAGGGAAGGGCTCCTATAATTCACCCCTCCACTTT.

The V call is TRBV20-1, the J call TRBJ2-3; the D gene is possibly TRBD2 (6 bases). The CDR3 loop spans 13 amino acids. Per the germline V gene, CDR1 is DFQATT and CDR2 is SNEGSKA (reference sequence). V was trimmed by 4 bases and J by 2 bases, leaving 10 bases between them. The chain's CDR3 is CSANGGHTDTQYF. CDR3 nucleotides: TGCAGTGCTAACGGGGGTCACACAGATACGCAGTATTTT.

This clonotype was seen a few times. The chain has TRBV10-3 and TRBJ2-1; TRBD1 matches at 11 bases. This CDR3 region has 14 residues. V lost 6 bases to trimming and J lost 7 bases; unmatched junction nucleotides: 5. The germline V gene has CDR1 ENHRY and CDR2 SYGVKD. The CDR3 nucleotides are TGTGCCATCAGAAAGGACAGGGGGCTTAATGAGCAGTTCTTC. Protein product: CAIRKDRGLNEQFF.

This sequence joins TRBV2 and TRBJ2-7; 9 bases are a match to TRBD2. The CDR3 length is 17 residues. V was clipped by 0 bases and J by 10 bases; unmatched bases: 16. In germline, CDR1 is SNHLY, CDR2 FYNNEI. The CDR3 bases are TGTGCCAGCAGTGAAGCGCTTGGCGGGGGGGCCCAAGAGGCCCAGTACTTC. It translates to CASSEALGGGAQEAQYF.